What follows are 2 T cell receptor beta chains derived from one specimen sequenced in a study of PD-1 blockade in classical Hodgkin lymphoma. Every patient relapsed after autologous stem cell transplantation, and brentuximab vedotin exposure varied. Profiled with immunoSEQ multiplex PCR; TCRdb holds only in-frame clones, not every one. The sample has about 39,000 clones, roughly 90% seen once; the top ten hold about 8.9%. The specimen was peripheral blood mononuclear cells (PBMCs), collected at baseline. These TCRs come from a human donor with classical Hodgkin lymphoma.

The chain is built from TRBV6-5 and TRBJ2-7, with unresolved D. The CDR3 sequence is 14 residues long. The germline CDR1 and CDR2 sequences are MNHEY and SVGAGI. Trimming stripped 6 bases from V and 1 base from J, with 13 bases between. The CDR3 reads CASRTTVMSYEQYF. The CDR3 DNA reads TGTGCCAGCAGAACGACGGTCATGTCCTACGAGCAGTACTTC.

The V call is TRBV5-6, the J call TRBJ2-5; 7 bases line up with TRBD1. In germline, CDR1 is SGHDT, CDR2 YYEEEE. V lost 3 bases and J lost 2; bases outside the gene matches: 1. The CDR3 spans 13 residues. CDR3 DNA: TGTGCCAGCAGCTCGGGACAGCAAGAGACCCAGTACTTC. It specifies CASSSGQQETQYF.